One and the same sample provided the 17 T cell receptor beta chains below, sequenced in a study of metastatic and nonmetastatic thyroid tumors. Each patient came to thyroid surgery without any prior treatment (of any kind). TCRdb ran MiXCR on the PCR reads. Among 45,000 or so clones listed, less than 5% were seen once. The sequenced sample consisted of blood. These receptor sequences come from a female donor with papillary thyroid cancer or a benign thyroid nodule (not recorded which). Some clones in this sample may be carry-over from other donors' samples.

This clone was seen a few times. CDR3 sequence reads: CATSDDGGDSNTEAFF. In nucleotides, the CDR3 is TGTGCCACCAGTGATGACGGGGGGGATTCCAACACTGAAGCTTTCTTT. The rearrangement joins TRBV24-1 to TRBJ1-1, with D perhaps matching TRBD1 (5 bases). V shed 3 bases and J shed 2 bases, with 15 bases lying between them. The CDR3 is 16 amino acids. Per the germline V gene, CDR1 is KGHDR and CDR2 is SFDVKD.

This clone was seen ten or more times. This chain uses TRBV5-1 with TRBJ2-2; a possible D gene is TRBD2 (5 bases). V was clipped by 4 bases and J by 7 bases, with 20 bases between them. The germline V gene has CDR1 SGHRS and CDR2 YFSETQ. CDR3 length equals 16 residues. CDR3 nucleotide sequence: TGCGCCAGCAGCCCGCTCAACCTAGCCCCACGCGGGGAGCTGTTTTTT. Amino acids: CASSPLNLAPRGELFF.

This clone was seen repeatedly, ten times or more. The gene calls are TRBV6-1 and TRBJ2-1, with D tentatively TRBD2 (6 bases). The CDR3 is made up of 16 amino acids. V was shortened by 5 bases and J by 0 bases, with 14 bases between the two germline ends. Germline V gives CDR1 MNHNS, CDR2 SASEGT. The CDR3 region is CASSNGTYSSYNEQFF. The CDR3 bases are TGTGCCAGCAGTAATGGGACTTATAGCTCCTACAATGAGCAGTTCTTC.

Many counts were recorded for this clone. This chain links TRBV27 with TRBJ1-4; D is unresolved. The germline V gene encodes CDR1 MNHEY and CDR2 SMNVEV (reference sequence). Deletions cut 6 bases from V and 10 bases from J, with 15 bases between. The CDR3 totals 13 residues. The CDR3 sequence: CASRLSGVGKLFF. The CDR3 bases are TGTGCCAGCAGGCTATCGGGCGTCGGAAAACTGTTTTTT. Together with reference TRBV27 and TRBJ1-4, the CDR3 gives the full variable domain: EAQVTQNPRYLITVTGKKLTVTCSQNMNHEYMSWYRQDPGLGLRQIYYSMNVEVTDKGDVPEGYKVSRKEKRNFPLILESPSPNQTSLYFCASRLSGVGKLFFGSGTQLSVL.

This clone was recorded many times. The V call is TRBV27, the J call TRBJ2-2; D perhaps matches TRBD1 (6 bases). The V and J ends lost 2 bases and 9 bases respectively, with 13 bases between them. CDR1 MNHEY and CDR2 SMNVEV come from the germline V gene (reference sequence). This CDR3 has 14 residues. CDR3 DNA: TGTGCCAGCAGTTTAAATTGGGACATCCGGGAGCTGTTTTTT. It specifies CASSLNWDIRELFF.

This chain joins TRBV2 and TRBJ2-7; D might be TRBD2 (6 bases). The CDR3 has 14 amino acids. With 2 bases removed from V and 3 bases from J, the gap between germline ends came to 11 bases. CDR1 and CDR2 (germline): SNHLY, FYNNEI. The DNA for the CDR3 is TGTGCCAGCAGTGAACGTCGGGAGAACTACGAGCAGTACTTC. It yields the protein CASSERRENYEQYF.

The gene calls are TRBV6-2 or TRBV6-3 and TRBJ1-5; TRBD1 matches at 10 bases. The CDR3 spans 16 residues. With V trimmed by 5 bases and J by 4 bases, 8 bases remained unmatched. Germline loops: CDR1 MNHEY, CDR2 SVGEGT. The CDR3 nucleotides are TGTGCCAGCAGTGCCGGGACAGGGGACTTAAATCAGCCCCAGCATTTT. This translates into CASSAGTGDLNQPQHF.

This clone was seen at least ten times. The V call is TRBV7-9, the J call TRBJ2-5, with a possible D match to TRBD2 (6 bases). V was shortened by 8 bases and J by 1 base, with 14 bases between the two germline ends. Germline CDR1 is SEHNR and CDR2 is FQNEAQ (reference sequence). The CDR3 is 14 amino acids. CDR3 protein: CASGSDGGQETQYF. CDR3 bases: TGTGCCAGCGGATCGGACGGGGGCCAAGAGACCCAGTACTTC. Variable domain in full (rest from reference TRBV7-9 and TRBJ2-5): DTGVSQNPRHKITKRGQNVTFRCDPISEHNRLYWYRQTLGQGPEFLTYFQNEAQLEKSRLLSDRFSAERPKGSFSTLEIQRTEQGDSAMYLCASGSDGGQETQYFGPGTRLLVL.

This clone has at least ten counts. The chain is built from TRBV24-1 and TRBJ2-1; D gene unclear. The CDR3 consists of 13 residues. Germline V lookup: CDR1 KGHDR, CDR2 SFDVKD. V lost 3 bases and J 4 bases, leaving 6 bases between the germline ends. CDR3 DNA sequence: TGTGCCACCAGTGATCCTAGTTACAATGAGCAGTTCTTC. Encoded protein: CATSDPSYNEQFF.

This clone was observed many times. The chain joins TRBV7-9 to TRBJ2-1; 8 bases agree with TRBD2. V lost 6 bases, J lost 4 bases, and 8 bases stayed unmatched. The CDR3 loop spans 15 amino acids. Germline CDR1 SEHNR, CDR2 FQNEAQ (reference sequence). In DNA form, the CDR3 reads TGTGCCAGCAGTCCGCCGGGACTAGTATACAATGAGCAGTTCTTC. Encoded protein: CASSPPGLVYNEQFF.

This clone was counted once. V usage is TRBV6-2 or TRBV6-3 and J usage is TRBJ2-7; 9 bases are a match to TRBD2. V lost 11 bases to trimming and J lost 9 bases; unmatched junction nucleotides: 14. Per the germline V gene, CDR1 is MNHEY and CDR2 is SVGEGT. This CDR3 is 13 amino acids long. The DNA of the CDR3 is TGTGCCCGCAACCCCACGGGCGGGAGGGCGCAGTACTTC. Its protein is CARNPTGGRAQYF.

By share of the sample, this clone is medium-sized. This chain joins TRBV6-4 and TRBJ2-3; 10 positions agree with TRBD1. CDR1 is MRHNA and CDR2 is SNTAGT in the germline V gene. Trimming took 3 bases from V and 2 from J; bases not matched to a gene: 2. This CDR3 is 15 amino acids long. CDR3 DNA: TGTGCCAGCAGTGAGGGACAGGGGCACACAGATACGCAGTATTTT. Amino acids: CASSEGQGHTDTQYF.

This clone was recorded many times. The chain joins TRBV20-1 to TRBJ2-2, with 9 nucleotides matching TRBD1. CDR1 DFQATT and CDR2 SNEGSKA come from the germline V gene (reference sequence). This CDR3 is 17 amino acids long. Germline trimming cut 0 bases from V and 3 bases from J; bases unmatched to any gene: 8. The CDR3 sequence: CSARDELGQGHTGELFF. Here the CDR3 DNA reads TGCAGTGCTAGAGATGAACTGGGACAGGGACACACCGGGGAGCTGTTTTTT.

This clone has a handful of counts. The chain joins TRBV7-9 to TRBJ2-7; 7 nucleotides agree with TRBD1. With 7 bases clipped from V and 2 bases from J, the junction kept 5 bases outside the gene matches. The CDR3 extends over 13 amino acids. Germline V gene sequence: CDR1 SEHNR, CDR2 FQNEAQ (reference sequence). CDR3 protein: CASTSGTAYEQYF. The CDR3 DNA reads as TGTGCCAGCACCTCGGGGACAGCCTACGAGCAGTACTTC. Complete variable domain (other parts from reference TRBV7-9 and TRBJ2-7): DTGVSQNPRHKITKRGQNVTFRCDPISEHNRLYWYRQTLGQGPEFLTYFQNEAQLEKSRLLSDRFSAERPKGSFSTLEIQRTEQGDSAMYLCASTSGTAYEQYFGPGTRLTVT.

This clone is classed as medium-sized (0.01 to 0.1%). The rearrangement uses TRBV6-1 and TRBJ1-2, with TRBD1 matching over 11 bases. The CDR3 loop spans 15 amino acids. The ends lost 7 bases at V and 4 bases at J; junction bases unmatched: 8. Germline assignment: CDR1 MNHNS and CDR2 SASEGT. The CDR3 spells CASKGGQGALYGYTF. CDR3 sequence (DNA): TGTGCCAGCAAGGGCGGACAGGGGGCACTCTATGGCTACACCTTC.

This clone ranks as medium-sized (0.01 to 0.1%). One end of the junction fails to match germline, which may point to a read error. This chain connects TRBV6-1 to TRBJ2-7; 11 bases are shared with TRBD2. This CDR3 has 18 amino acids. Per germline, CDR1 MNHNS and CDR2 SASEGT. The CDR3 here is CASSENLAGGGRSDEQYF. Here the CDR3 DNA reads TGTGCCAGCAGTGAAAATCTAGCGGGAGGAGGGCGCTCCGACGAGCAGTACTTC.

This clone came up many times. J is TRBJ2-1 and V is TRBV20-1; D not certain. The CDR3 has 14 residues. CDR1 and CDR2 (germline): DFQATT, SNEGSKA (reference sequence). V was clipped by 7 bases and J by 2 bases, with 15 bases between them. Here the CDR3 reads CSGTDRAAYNEQFF. DNA for the CDR3: TGCAGTGGGACCGATCGGGCGGCCTACAATGAGCAGTTCTTC.